Given below is one TCR beta chain in context. Its antigen remains unknown. The entry originates in a study of T cells in Graves' hyperthyroidism and ophthalmopathy. The overall study: Peripheral blood was taken when the disease was first diagnosed, before any treatment began. Study-level points and caveats: Ophthalmopathy was told apart from stable hyperthyroidism by a 13 V-J model.

It was RNA transcripts that yielded the amplified TCR beta CDR3 regions. The TCR CDR3 first-round RT-PCR relied on the HTBI primer set. TCRdb re-analysed the multiplex PCR reads in MiXCR, keeping a single row per CDR3 protein. Among around 350,000 distinct CDR3 sequences, about a sixth were seen once, and the ten largest hold 34%. This CDR3 has 14 amino acids. V gave up 1 base and J gave up 6 bases, with 11 bases separating them. Germline loops: CDR1 MNHNS, CDR2 SASEGT. The source of this sequence is a woman aged 30 to 39 with Graves' hyperthyroidism that later progressed to Graves' ophthalmopathy. The material sequenced was blood. The V gene is TRBV6-1, the J gene TRBJ2-3; D is unclear. The CDR3 sequence: CASSEELLGDTQYF. The CDR3 DNA reads TGTGCCAGCAGTGAAGAGTTGTTGGGGGATACGCAGTATTTT.